This TCR beta chain was sequenced during a study of cytomegalovirus exposure and HLA in healthy donors. Regarding the study as a whole: Around 18,000 TCR beta sequences were associated with HLA alleles at 0.05 false discovery rate in a later analysis. Immune exposure information available was restricted to CMV serostatus. Most TCR beta V segments were productive about 87% or about 30% of the time in an earlier analysis. Indistinguishable V segments, including TRBV6-2 and TRBV6-3, were excluded.

The sample holds a few counts of this clone. Its cognate antigen is unknown. The CDR3 contains 17 residues. CDR1 and CDR2 (germline): MNHNS, SASEGT. V lost 4 bases to trimming and J lost 6 bases, with 25 bases between them. 13 Jbeta primers and 60 Vbeta primers were used for the PCR. Only in-frame clones appear in the TCRdb table, and some are missing; sequencing was by immunoSEQ multiplex PCR. This table has 100,000 to 150,000 clones, roughly 74% appearing once. The sequence was collected from a woman aged 45-59 years in good health and CMV-seropositive. J is TRBJ2-7 and V is TRBV6-1, with D possibly TRBD2 on 6 matching bases. The sample comprised PBMCs. CDR3 in amino acids: CASSVPRGGTPLSEQYF. CDR3 sequence (DNA): TGTGCCAGCAGTGTCCCGCGTGGGGGGACCCCACTCTCCGAGCAGTACTTC.